The 20 T cell receptor beta chains presented below share a single source sample, sequenced in a study of CD8 T cells in ankylosing spondylitis. TCRdb itself ran the 5' RACE reads through MiXCR, one entry per CDR3 protein. Of about 160,000 distinct CDR3 sequences in the sample, 40% to 50% were seen once. The sequenced sample was synovial fluid, either unsorted or a sorted T cell fraction (not recorded which). The receptors derive from a male donor with ankylosing spondylitis.

The chain links TRBV15 to TRBJ2-1; 7 bases match TRBD1. Germline lookup yields CDR1 LNHNV and CDR2 YYDKDF (reference sequence). The V segment lost 4 bases and the J segment 7 bases; nucleotides outside the gene matches: 10. This CDR3 has 15 amino acids. CDR3: CATSTPQTGLNEQFF. CDR3 bases: TGTGCCACCAGCACCCCTCAGACAGGGTTAAATGAGCAGTTCTTC. The full variable domain, its missing parts supplied by reference TRBV15 and TRBJ2-1, is DAMVIQNPRYQVTQFGKPVTLSCSQTLNHNVMYWYQQKSSQAPKLLFHYYDKDFNNEADTPDNFQSRRPNTSFCFLDIRSPGLGDTAMYLCATSTPQTGLNEQFFGPGTRLTVL.

The chain has TRBV28 and TRBJ1-5, with TRBD1 identical over 7 bases. CDR1 is MDHEN and CDR2 is SYDVKM in the germline V gene. V shed 7 bases and J 1 base; nucleotides not matched to a gene: 7. The CDR3 contains 15 residues. The CDR3 loop is CASKTPGQSNQPQHF. The CDR3 DNA is TGTGCCAGCAAAACCCCGGGACAGAGCAATCAGCCCCAGCATTTT. Filled out from reference TRBV28 and TRBJ1-5, the complete variable domain reads DVKVTQSSRYLVKRTGEKVFLECVQDMDHENMFWYRQDPGLGLRLIYFSYDVKMKEKGDIPEGYSVSREKKERFSLILESASTNQTSMYLCASKTPGQSNQPQHFGDGTRLSIL.

The chain has TRBV5-6 and TRBJ2-1; D possibly corresponds to TRBD1 (6 bases). There are 15 residues in the CDR3. V was pared by 1 base and J by 2 bases, with 10 bases between. From germline, CDR1 is SGHDT and CDR2 YYEEEE. CDR3 residues: CASSLTDSPYNEQFF. CDR3 sequence (DNA): TGTGCCAGCAGCTTGACGGACAGCCCCTACAATGAGCAGTTCTTC.

V and J are TRBV7-9 and TRBJ2-3, with 7 bases matching TRBD2. J lost 0 bases, V lost 5 bases, and 5 bases had no gene match. The CDR3 is 15 amino acids. CDR1 is SEHNR, CDR2 FQNEAQ, per germline (reference sequence). For the CDR3, the DNA is TGTGCCAGCAGCCCCAGCGGGACTAGCACAGATACGCAGTATTTT. Translated: CASSPSGTSTDTQYF.

This clonotype appeared many times. The chain combines TRBV10-3 with TRBJ2-3, with D tentatively TRBD1 (5 bases). This CDR3 has 14 amino acids. Germline V CDR1 and CDR2: ENHRY, SYGVKD. V was shortened by 6 bases and J by 2 bases, with 12 bases between the two germline ends. DNA for the CDR3: TGTGCCATCAGCACTCTACAGGCCACAGATACGCAGTATTTT. This encodes CAISTLQATDTQYF.

This clonotype was detected a few times. The chain carries TRBV18 and TRBJ2-1; 8 bases are shared with TRBD2. This CDR3 spans 22 amino acids. The germline gives CDR1 KGHSH, CDR2 LQKENI. V dropped 1 base and J dropped 0; count of bases not matched to a gene: 20. The CDR3 sequence is CASSPLFGIRLAGRSSYNEQFF. For the CDR3, the DNA is TGTGCCAGCTCACCACTCTTTGGCATACGCCTAGCGGGTAGGAGCTCCTACAATGAGCAGTTCTTC.

The gene calls are TRBV15 and TRBJ2-3, with D unresolved. V lost 1 base and J 3 bases, leaving 20 bases between the germline ends. The CDR3 sequence is 18 residues long. Germline assignment: CDR1 LNHNV and CDR2 YYDKDF (reference sequence). The CDR3 loop is CATSRGVWQLRRTDTQYF. CDR3 in DNA: TGTGCCACCAGCAGAGGGGTATGGCAGTTAAGAAGAACAGATACGCAGTATTTT.

This clonotype was seen many times. V and J are TRBV7-8 and TRBJ1-1; D remains unclear. Between the trimmed V and J ends, which lost 1 base and 0 bases, there was a span of 9 bases. This CDR3 contains 15 residues. CDR1 is SGHVS, CDR2 FQNEAQ, per germline. The CDR3 nucleotides are TGTGCCAGCAGCTTAGGTTCCTTAATGAACACTGAAGCTTTCTTT. Its translation is CASSLGSLMNTEAFF.

This chain connects TRBV15 to TRBJ1-1, with TRBD1 as a possible D gene (5 bases). With 4 bases removed from V and 0 bases from J, the gap between germline ends came to 12 bases. The CDR3 loop spans 15 amino acids. The germline V gene has CDR1 LNHNV and CDR2 YYDKDF (reference sequence). The chain's CDR3 is CATSIRQTMNTEAFF. The CDR3 DNA reads as TGTGCCACCAGCATCCGACAGACCATGAACACTGAAGCTTTCTTT.

J is TRBJ2-7 and V is TRBV11-2; TRBD2 matches at 11 bases. CDR3 length: 16 amino acids. Germline CDR1 and CDR2: SGHAT and FQNNGV. V gave up 5 bases and J gave up 7 bases; unmatched junction bases: 13. The CDR3 bases are TGTGCCAGCAGCCGCCTTAGCGGGAGGGCCCCGAGGGAGCAGTACTTC. Translation gives CASSRLSGRAPREQYF.

This chain joins TRBV6-2 or TRBV6-3 and TRBJ2-7, with TRBD1 as a possible D gene (5 bases). The CDR3 spans 14 residues. V gave up 2 bases and J gave up 5 bases, with 13 bases separating them. In germline, CDR1 is MNHEY, CDR2 SVGEGT. CDR3 sequence (DNA): TGTGCCAGCAGTTACGTGTCAGGGTATGACGAGCAGTACTTC. Amino acids: CASSYVSGYDEQYF.

The sample holds many counts of this clonotype. The chain has TRBV28 and TRBJ2-7, with D possibly being TRBD2 (5 bases). The CDR3 extends over 19 amino acids. Between the trimmed V and J ends, which lost 0 bases and 3 bases, there was a span of 24 bases. The germline V gene encodes CDR1 MDHEN and CDR2 SYDVKM. Here the CDR3 reads CASSLWVPGEKDGVYEQYF. DNA of the CDR3: TGTGCCAGCAGTTTATGGGTTCCGGGTGAGAAGGACGGGGTCTACGAGCAGTACTTC.

The chain couples TRBV12-3 or TRBV12-4 to TRBJ1-2; 7 nucleotides agree with TRBD1. V lost 6 bases, J lost 2 bases, and 3 bases stayed unmatched. The CDR3 extends over 13 amino acids. This CDR3 is CASSQDRNYGYTF. The CDR3 DNA follows: TGTGCCAGCAGCCAGGACAGGAACTATGGCTACACCTTC.

The sample holds a few counts of this clonotype. The V gene is TRBV7-9, the J gene TRBJ1-2; the match to TRBD1 covers 7 bases. Trimming cost V 1 base and J 5 bases; bases outside gene matches: 4. The CDR3 spans 14 residues. Per germline, CDR1 SEHNR and CDR2 FQNEAQ (reference sequence). CDR3 coding DNA: TGTGCCAGCAGCTTAGGGGACAGCGAGTATGGCTACACCTTC. The encoded protein is CASSLGDSEYGYTF.

This clonotype was observed a few times. This chain uses TRBV4-1 with TRBJ2-7; D may be TRBD1 (6 bases). The CDR3 runs 13 residues. Trimming left V 4 bases short and J 5 bases short, with 12 bases between. Germline CDR1 and CDR2: MGHRA and YSYEKL. The CDR3 nucleotides are TGCGCCAGCAGCCTAGTTGGGGGCGACGAGCAGTACTTC. Amino acid sequence: CASSLVGGDEQYF.

This chain links TRBV15 with TRBJ1-6; 10 nucleotides line up with TRBD1. V was clipped by 2 bases and J by 9 bases; unmatched bases: 4. The germline V gene encodes CDR1 LNHNV and CDR2 YYDKDF (reference sequence). The CDR3 contains 15 residues. The chain's CDR3 is CATSRRQGAFSPLHF. In nucleotides, the CDR3 is TGTGCCACCAGCAGAAGACAGGGGGCGTTTTCACCCCTCCACTTT.

This clonotype was observed a handful of times. The V and J genes are TRBV29-1 and TRBJ2-1; D not resolved. The V gene lost 5 bases and the J gene lost 4 bases, with 9 bases spanning the gap. The CDR3 has 12 amino acids. Germline V gene sequence: CDR1 SQVTM, CDR2 ANQGSEA. The CDR3 reads CSVWTRYNEQFF. CDR3 in DNA: TGCAGCGTTTGGACCCGGTACAATGAGCAGTTCTTC.

The chain carries TRBV5-1 and TRBJ2-2; TRBD1 matches 9 bases. J was trimmed by 7 bases and V by 4 bases; bases with no gene match: 5. This CDR3 spans 14 amino acids. The germline CDR1 and CDR2 sequences are SGHRS and YFSETQ. The CDR3 nucleotides are TGCGCCAGCAGCCGGGACAGGGAAAACGGGGAGCTGTTTTTT. This codes for CASSRDRENGELFF.

The chain couples TRBV2 to TRBJ2-1; D is possibly TRBD2 (7 bases). Per the germline V gene, CDR1 is SNHLY and CDR2 is FYNNEI. The length of the CDR3 is 17 residues. V was clipped by 6 bases and J by 7 bases, with 25 bases between them. This chain's CDR3 is CASSPMVGGARGNEQFF. In DNA, the CDR3 is TGTGCCAGCAGCCCCATGGTGGGGGGGGCCAGGGGAAATGAGCAGTTCTTC.

The chain couples TRBV10-3 to TRBJ2-7, with 7 nucleotides matching TRBD1. The CDR3 totals 14 residues. CDR1 is ENHRY and CDR2 is SYGVKD in the germline V gene. Unmatched junction bases numbered 8, after V lost 7 bases and J lost 2 bases. The CDR3, as DNA: TGTGCCATCAACCACGACAGGGATCCCTACGAGCAGTACTTC. It is translated as CAINHDRDPYEQYF.